One sample yielded the 10 T cell receptor beta chains listed below, sequenced in a study of cytomegalovirus exposure and HLA in healthy donors. PCR used 60 Vbeta primers and 13 Jbeta primers. Profiling relied on immunoSEQ multiplex PCR, and the TCRdb table lists in-frame clones only, not all of them. The repertoire includes 200,000 to 250,000 clones, 60% to 80% of them detected once, and roughly 1.9% sits in the top ten. The specimen was PBMCs. These receptors were taken from a woman aged 25 to 39 in good health and CMV-seronegative.

This clone was recorded once. The rearrangement links TRBV6-5 to TRBJ1-1, with no clear D. V was pared by 6 bases and J by 3 bases, with 11 bases between. The germline CDR1 and CDR2 sequences are MNHEY and SVGAGI. The CDR3 runs to 13 residues. For the CDR3, the DNA is TGTGCCAGCAGCGAAGGGAGGGACACTGAAGCTTTCTTT. Translated: CASSEGRDTEAFF.

Turning to this clone: An end of the junction does not agree with germline; a read error may underlie this. The rearrangement links TRBV7-7 to TRBJ2-7, with D maybe TRBD2 (6 bases). CDR1 SSHAT and CDR2 FNYEAQ come from the germline V gene (reference sequence). This CDR3 comprises 13 residues. CDR3 sequence reads: CASSFAPGGEQYF. The CDR3 nucleotides read TGTGCTAGCAGCTTCGCGCCCGGGGGCGAGCAGTACTTC.

The V gene is TRBV27, the J gene TRBJ1-1; D may be TRBD1 (6 bases). Germline loops: CDR1 MNHEY, CDR2 SMNVEV (reference sequence). The CDR3 consists of 14 residues. Trimming stripped 5 bases from V and 1 base from J, with 11 bases between. The CDR3 here is CASSTLDRNTEAFF. CDR3 nucleotide sequence: TGTGCCAGCAGTACGCTGGACAGGAACACTGAAGCTTTCTTT.

This chain connects TRBV9 to TRBJ2-1; D may be TRBD2 (6 bases). The V gene lost 0 bases and the J gene lost 8 bases, with 15 bases spanning the gap. Looked up from germline, CDR1 is SGDLS and CDR2 is YYNGEE. The CDR3 runs to 15 residues. This CDR3 reads CASSVEGGRPDEQFF. Here the CDR3 DNA reads TGTGCCAGCAGCGTAGAGGGAGGTCGACCTGATGAGCAGTTCTTC.

This clone was seen more than once but under ten times. The CDR3 loop reads CASSEAGSSYNEQFF. The CDR3, as DNA: TGTGCCAGCAGTGAAGCAGGGAGCTCCTACAATGAGCAGTTCTTC. The genes are TRBV6-1 and TRBJ2-1, with D maybe TRBD2 (5 bases). The CDR3 totals 15 residues. The germline V gene encodes CDR1 MNHNS and CDR2 SASEGT. V gave up 0 bases and J gave up 0 bases, with 6 bases separating them.

The CDR3 protein is CASSTSATSNYGYTF. As DNA, the CDR3 is TGTGCCAGCAGTACCTCGGCGACTTCTAACTATGGCTACACCTTC. The V and J genes are TRBV5-5 and TRBJ1-2; no clear D gene. The germline gives CDR1 SGHKS, CDR2 YYEKEE (reference sequence). Trimming removed 5 bases from V and 0 bases from J, with 14 bases in between. The CDR3 loop spans 15 amino acids.

In its sample, this clone was seen a few times. This rearrangement joins TRBV7-2 to TRBJ2-1; 11 bases agree with TRBD2. CDR3 length: 16 residues. The ends lost 5 bases at V and 7 bases at J; junction bases unmatched: 10. CDR1 is SGHTA, CDR2 FQGNSA, per germline. The CDR3 coding sequence is TGTGCCAGCAGCACTCTCCCTAGCGGGGGGCCGAATGAGCAGTTCTTC. Translated: CASSTLPSGGPNEQFF.

CDR3 protein: CATSRGSTGQGYEQYF. In nucleotides, the CDR3 is TGTGCCACCAGCAGAGGGTCGACGGGACAGGGCTACGAGCAGTACTTC. The chain employs TRBV15 and TRBJ2-7; 9 bases fit TRBD1. Germline CDR1 is LNHNV and CDR2 is YYDKDF (reference sequence). This CDR3 has 16 amino acids. V was pared by 1 base and J by 3 bases, with 7 bases of the junction left unmatched.

The chain combines TRBV6-5 with TRBJ2-5; a possible D gene is TRBD2 (6 bases). Germline CDR1 is MNHEY and CDR2 is SVGAGI. The germline V and J ends were trimmed by 2 bases and 5 bases, with 15 bases remaining between them. This CDR3 has 15 residues. The CDR3 loop reads CASSYLRAAGETQYF. DNA of the CDR3: TGTGCCAGCAGTTACCTGAGGGCCGCGGGGGAGACCCAGTACTTC.

This clone was counted once. This chain connects TRBV9 to TRBJ1-1; D is unclear. This CDR3 spans 15 amino acids. CDR1 is SGDLS and CDR2 is YYNGEE in the germline V gene. The V end was cut by 0 bases, the J end by 1 base, with 10 bases between. CDR3 DNA sequence: TGTGCCAGCAGCGTAGGTCGGGTCGGGAACACTGAAGCTTTCTTT. Translated: CASSVGRVGNTEAFF.